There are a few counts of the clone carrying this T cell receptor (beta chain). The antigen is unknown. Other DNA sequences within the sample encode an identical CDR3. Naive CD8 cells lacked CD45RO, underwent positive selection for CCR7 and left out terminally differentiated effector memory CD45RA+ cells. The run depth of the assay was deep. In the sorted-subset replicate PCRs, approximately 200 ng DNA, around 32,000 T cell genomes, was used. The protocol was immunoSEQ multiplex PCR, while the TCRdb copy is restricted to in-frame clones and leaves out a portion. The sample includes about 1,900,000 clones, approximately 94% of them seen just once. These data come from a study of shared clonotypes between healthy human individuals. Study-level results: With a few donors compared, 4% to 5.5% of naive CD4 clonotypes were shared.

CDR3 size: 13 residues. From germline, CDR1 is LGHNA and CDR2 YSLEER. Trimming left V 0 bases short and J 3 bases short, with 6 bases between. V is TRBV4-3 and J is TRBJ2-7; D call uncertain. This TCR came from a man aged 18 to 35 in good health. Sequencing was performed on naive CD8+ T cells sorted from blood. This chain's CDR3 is CASSQDRDYEQYF. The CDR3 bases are TGCGCCAGCAGCCAAGATAGGGACTACGAGCAGTACTTC.